The 4 T cell receptor beta chains below were found in one sample sequenced in a study of shared clonotypes between healthy human individuals. The data were produced by immunoSEQ multiplex PCR, yet TCRdb's version contains in-frame clones alone and is incomplete. The sample includes roughly 2.2 million clones, roughly 90% of them seen just once. Sequenced: naive CD4+ T cells from PBMCs. Subset noted: CD45RA+ positively selected. The receptors were gathered from a man in his late teens or twenties in good health. Some clones in this sample may be carry-over from other donors' samples.

This clone was counted a single time. This rearrangement joins TRBV28 to TRBJ2-2; 11 positions agree with TRBD2. Losses at the gene ends were 4 bases for V and 3 bases for J; bases not matched to a gene: 4. The CDR3 covers 16 residues. Germline V gene sequence: CDR1 MDHEN, CDR2 SYDVKM. This chain's CDR3 is CASSSGSGRDTGELFF. For the CDR3, the DNA is TGTGCCAGCAGTTCCGGTAGCGGGAGGGACACCGGGGAGCTGTTTTTT.

The chain employs TRBV27 and TRBJ1-2; TRBD1 is a possible D gene (6 bases). The V gene's germline CDR1 is MNHEY and CDR2 SMNVEV (reference sequence). Trimming cost V 3 bases and J 7 bases, with 12 bases left between them. The CDR3 length is 13 residues. CDR3: CASSFSGAGGYTF. The CDR3, as DNA: TGTGCCAGCAGTTTTTCGGGGGCGGGTGGCTACACCTTC.

The CDR3: CASSLPGTGYNEQFF. The CDR3 nucleotides read TGTGCCAGCAGTCTTCCCGGGACAGGGTACAATGAGCAGTTCTTC. The rearrangement links TRBV6-5 to TRBJ2-1; 9 bases map to TRBD1. CDR3 size: 15 residues. Trimming at V came to 5 bases and at J to 4 bases, leaving 6 bases not matched to a gene. CDR1 and CDR2 from the germline V gene are MNHEY and SVGAGI.

The J gene is TRBJ1-3, the V gene TRBV5-6; D may be TRBD1 (5 bases). This CDR3 is 15 amino acids long. The germline V gene encodes CDR1 SGHDT and CDR2 YYEEEE. The germline V and J ends were trimmed by 2 bases and 1 base, with 10 bases remaining between them. Written as DNA, the CDR3 is TGTGCCAGCAGCTTAGGGACCTCATCTGGAAACACCATATATTTT. Residues: CASSLGTSSGNTIYF.